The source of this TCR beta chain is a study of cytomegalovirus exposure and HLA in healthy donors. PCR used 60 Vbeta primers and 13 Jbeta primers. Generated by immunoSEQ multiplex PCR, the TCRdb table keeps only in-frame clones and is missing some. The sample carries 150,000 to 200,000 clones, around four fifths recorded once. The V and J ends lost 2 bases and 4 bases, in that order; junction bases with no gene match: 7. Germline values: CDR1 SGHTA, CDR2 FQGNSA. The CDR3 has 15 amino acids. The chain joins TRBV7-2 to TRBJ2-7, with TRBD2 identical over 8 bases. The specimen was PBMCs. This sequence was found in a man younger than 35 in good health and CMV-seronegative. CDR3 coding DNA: TGTGCCAGCAGCTTACCGCGCGGGGGGCAATACGAGCAGTACTTC. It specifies CASSLPRGGQYEQYF.